This entry lists 8 T cell receptor beta chains sequenced from one sample in a study of post-analysis software for immune sequencing data. General study results and limits: A few TRBV segments appeared more often in patients than in controls, and TRBV5-6, TRBV5-1 and TRBV20-1 were among these.

What these receptors recognize is not known. The library was made from cDNA and included unique molecular identifiers. TCRdb redid the calling of the PCR reads with MiXCR, one entry per CDR3 protein. The table has about 760,000 distinct CDR3 sequences, 25% to 30% seen once. The sequencing sample was made of blood. The receptors derive from a girl between 10 and 17 years old with multiple sclerosis.

The table lists this clonotype with a few counts. This chain joins TRBV6-5 and TRBJ1-2, with D uncertain. Trimming shortened V by 10 bases and J by 4 bases, and 10 bases separated the two germline ends. CDR3 size: 11 residues. Germline V lookup: CDR1 MNHEY, CDR2 SVGAGI. As DNA, the CDR3 is TGTGCCACCTTACGGGGCTATGGCTACACCTTC. It encodes CATLRGYGYTF.

A single count supports this clonotype. The chain combines TRBV5-1 with TRBJ2-1; 7 bases fit TRBD1. Germline V CDR1 and CDR2: SGHRS, YFSETQ. V was clipped by 4 bases and J by 4 bases; unmatched bases: 5. The CDR3 has 14 amino acids. CDR3 sequence: CASSLWDRYNEQFF. In DNA form, the CDR3 reads TGCGCCAGCAGCCTCTGGGACAGATACAATGAGCAGTTCTTC.

This clonotype showed up just a few times. The chain combines TRBV11-2 with TRBJ1-6, with TRBD1 matching over 8 bases. Germline CDR1 SGHAT, CDR2 FQNNGV. Trimming at V came to 3 bases and at J to 7 bases, leaving 8 bases not matched to a gene. This CDR3 has 16 amino acids. CDR3 DNA sequence: TGTGCCAGCAGCTTCTCAGGGACAGGAGCAAATTCACCCCTCCACTTT. Translating gives CASSFSGTGANSPLHF. Using reference TRBV11-2 and TRBJ1-6 for the parts outside the CDR3, the full variable domain is EAGVAQSPRYKIIEKRQSVAFWCNPISGHATLYWYQQILGQGPKLLIQFQNNGVVDDSQLPKDRFSAERLKGVDSTLKIQPAKLEDSAVYLCASSFSGTGANSPLHFGNGTRLTVT.

The chain recombines TRBV28 with TRBJ2-3, with a weak D call TRBD2 (7 bases). The CDR3 spans 19 residues. V was trimmed by 2 bases and J by 0 bases, leaving 21 bases between them. Germline V gene lookup returns CDR1 MDHEN and CDR2 SYDVKM. The chain's CDR3 is CASSLGGGALTTSTDTQYF. CDR3 in DNA: TGTGCCAGCAGTTTAGGAGGGGGGGCCCTCACCACTAGCACAGATACGCAGTATTTT.

The V and J genes are TRBV14 and TRBJ1-6; D ambiguous. Trimming pared 4 bases from V and 10 bases from J, leaving 14 bases between. This CDR3 has 14 residues. The germline V gene has CDR1 SGHDN and CDR2 FVKESK. The CDR3 reads CASSPHQSGSPLHF. The CDR3 nucleotides read TGTGCCAGCAGCCCTCACCAGTCGGGGTCACCCCTCCACTTT.

V usage is TRBV6-1 and J usage is TRBJ2-7, with 9 bases matching TRBD2. Germline CDR1 and CDR2: MNHNS and SASEGT. The CDR3 covers 16 residues. V dropped 2 bases and J dropped 2; count of bases not matched to a gene: 7. Here the CDR3 reads CASSEPLAGGPYEQYF. DNA of the CDR3: TGTGCCAGCAGTGAACCTCTCGCGGGAGGGCCCTACGAGCAGTACTTC.

DNA of the CDR3: TGTGCCAGCAGCGTAGGGCTAGCGGGTAGCTCCTACGAGCAGTACTTC. It is translated as CASSVGLAGSSYEQYF. The V call is TRBV9, the J call TRBJ2-7, with 8 bases lining up with TRBD2. This CDR3 contains 16 residues. CDR1 is SGDLS, CDR2 YYNGEE, per germline. With 0 bases clipped from V and 0 bases from J, the junction kept 5 bases outside the gene matches.

This clonotype has only a few counts. The chain links TRBV7-9 to TRBJ1-6; TRBD1 is a possible D gene (6 bases). V was trimmed by 8 bases and J by 9 bases, leaving 11 bases between them. Per the germline V gene, CDR1 is SEHNR and CDR2 is FQNEAQ (reference sequence). CDR3 length equals 12 residues. Written as DNA, the CDR3 is TGTGCCAGCGTCCAGGGGCCTTCACCCCTCCACTTT. Its translation is CASVQGPSPLHF.